The next 24 T cell receptor beta chains were all read from a single sample in a study of cytomegalovirus exposure and HLA in healthy donors (dated by TCRdb to about 2017). To prepare the library, the immunoSEQ multiplex PCR assay was applied. The multiplex PCR relied on a mix of 60 forward primers for TCR Vbeta segments and 13 reverse primers for TCR Jbeta segments. In TCRdb, the immuneACCESS table is reduced to in-frame sequences with V and J assigned. These tables do not hold every clone; where another copy was compared, an unresolved V gene accounts for under half, and the others remain unexplained. The sample includes some 110,000 clones, with about three quarters observed a single time. The ten largest clones capture about 5.7% of the sample. The sequenced sample consisted of PBMCs. These receptors were obtained from a male donor in good health and CMV-seronegative.

This clone has only one observation. This chain joins TRBV2 and TRBJ2-1; no reliable D call. V lost 6 bases, J lost 4 bases, and 7 bases lay in between. Germline CDR1 and CDR2: SNHLY and FYNNEI. There are 12 residues in the CDR3. CDR3 sequence (DNA): TGTGCCAGCAGGACTGGATACAATGAGCAGTTCTTC. Its translation is CASRTGYNEQFF. Full variable domain (remainder filled in from reference TRBV2 and TRBJ2-1): EPEVTQTPSHQVTQMGQEVILRCVPISNHLYFYWYRQILGQKVEFLVSFYNNEISEKSEIFDDQFSVERPDGSNFTLKIRSTKLEDSAMYFCASRTGYNEQFFGPGTRLTVL.

The chain carries TRBV11-3 and TRBJ2-7, with 9 bases identical to TRBD2. Germline V lookup: CDR1 SGHNT, CDR2 YENEEA. CDR3 length equals 14 residues. Unmatched junction bases numbered 5, after V lost 5 bases and J lost 3 bases. The CDR3 reads CASSPGLASYEQYF. CDR3 nucleotide sequence: TGTGCCAGCAGCCCGGGACTAGCTAGCTACGAGCAGTACTTC.

The CDR3, as DNA: TGCAGCGTTGGAAAGGGACTAGCGGGAGGGCGTAACGAGCAGTACTTC. It encodes CSVGKGLAGGRNEQYF. The chain joins TRBV29-1 to TRBJ2-7; 16 bases are a match to TRBD2. J was trimmed by 5 bases and V by 4 bases; bases with no gene match: 8. Germline CDR1 reads SQVTM; CDR2 reads ANQGSEA. This CDR3 contains 16 residues.

This clone was seen a single time. The V and J genes are TRBV9 and TRBJ2-3, with 15 bases lining up with TRBD2. The CDR3 contains 18 residues. Trimming removed 4 bases from V and 2 bases from J; junction bases left unmatched: 8. In germline, CDR1 is SGDLS, CDR2 YYNGEE. In DNA form, the CDR3 reads TGTGCCAGCAGCACCGGACTAGCGGGAGGGATCTACACAGATACGCAGTATTTT. Amino acid sequence: CASSTGLAGGIYTDTQYF.

The chain uses TRBV2 and TRBJ2-2, with 9 positions matching TRBD2. The CDR3 is made up of 14 amino acids. Unmatched junction bases numbered 4, after V lost 6 bases and J lost 5 bases. CDR1 SNHLY and CDR2 FYNNEI come from the germline V gene. This chain's CDR3 is CASRGLAGTGELFF. CDR3 nucleotide sequence: TGTGCCAGCAGGGGGCTAGCGGGAACCGGGGAGCTGTTTTTT.

This rearrangement joins TRBV27 to TRBJ2-2; TRBD1 matches 7 bases. This CDR3 comprises 14 residues. V gave up 5 bases and J gave up 3 bases; unmatched junction bases: 3. From germline, CDR1 is MNHEY and CDR2 SMNVEV (reference sequence). The CDR3: CASSTGVYTGELFF. For the CDR3, the DNA is TGTGCCAGCAGTACAGGGGTGTACACCGGGGAGCTGTTTTTT.

CDR3 protein: CASRAGGLADTQYF. The CDR3 DNA sequence: TGTGCCAGCAGGGCCGGGGGGTTGGCAGATACGCAGTATTTT. The J gene is TRBJ2-3, the V gene TRBV5-4, with TRBD2 matching 7 bases. Trimming cost V 5 bases and J 4 bases; bases outside gene matches: 7. Germline V gene lookup returns CDR1 SGHNT and CDR2 YYREEE (reference sequence). This CDR3 region has 14 residues.

This chain joins TRBV28 and TRBJ1-1; D is undetermined. The CDR3 runs 14 residues. Trimming cost V 6 bases and J 4 bases, with 15 bases left between them. The germline V gene has CDR1 MDHEN and CDR2 SYDVKM. This CDR3 is CASRPSEIGTEAFF. The CDR3 DNA is TGTGCCAGCAGACCCTCGGAGATTGGCACTGAAGCTTTCTTT.

The chain has TRBV30 and TRBJ2-3; 13 bases fit TRBD2. The CDR3 contains 17 residues. The ends lost 5 bases at V and 6 bases at J; junction bases unmatched: 14. Per the germline V gene, CDR1 is GTSNPN and CDR2 is SVGIG (reference sequence). The CDR3 DNA reads as TGTGCCTGGGACCCGGGACAACCGACTAGCGGGAGGGATACGCAGTATTTT. This translates into CAWDPGQPTSGRDTQYF.

Only a few counts were recorded for this clone. V usage is TRBV6-6 and J usage is TRBJ1-6; unclear D gene. The CDR3 covers 14 residues. Germline loops: CDR1 MNHNY, CDR2 SVGAGI (reference sequence). Trimming removed 6 bases at V and 7 bases at J, with 13 bases between. The CDR3, as DNA: TGTGCCAGCAGCGAGACTCACGGGAATTCACCCCTCCACTTT. It is translated as CASSETHGNSPLHF.

The chain uses TRBV28 and TRBJ2-7; perhaps TRBD1 as D (5 bases). The CDR3 totals 17 residues. The germline gives CDR1 MDHEN, CDR2 SYDVKM. The V end was cut by 6 bases, the J end by 1 base, with 22 bases between. The CDR3 coding sequence is TGTGCCAGCAGCTCTTCTGGACGACAGAAGGCATCCTACGAGCAGTACTTC. The encoded protein is CASSSSGRQKASYEQYF.

The rearrangement links TRBV6-1 to TRBJ2-1, with 10 nucleotides matching TRBD2. V was pared by 7 bases and J by 0 bases, with 9 bases of the junction left unmatched. The germline V gene encodes CDR1 MNHNS and CDR2 SASEGT. CDR3 length: 17 amino acids. CDR3 nucleotide sequence: TGTGCCAGCATTGAGCGGGAGGGCCGGGGCTCCTACAATGAGCAGTTCTTC. Its protein is CASIEREGRGSYNEQFF.

In this sample, this clone turned up a few times. V is TRBV5-4 and J is TRBJ2-7; perhaps TRBD2 as D (6 bases). The germline V gene encodes CDR1 SGHNT and CDR2 YYREEE (reference sequence). The CDR3 runs 14 residues. V lost 3 bases and J 3 bases, leaving 13 bases between the germline ends. The chain's CDR3 is CASSSSGLGYEQYF. The DNA for the CDR3 is TGTGCCAGCAGCTCGTCGGGACTGGGCTACGAGCAGTACTTC.

This clone was seen only once. This chain uses TRBV9 with TRBJ1-4; weak D call: TRBD1 (5 bases). CDR3 length: 14 amino acids. Germline V CDR1 and CDR2: SGDLS, YYNGEE. Between the trimmed V and J ends, which lost 4 bases and 7 bases, there was a span of 14 bases. CDR3 in DNA: TGTGCCAGCAGCCCCCTAACAGGTGGTGAAAAACTGTTTTTT. Protein: CASSPLTGGEKLFF.

This clone was picked up a small number of times. V and J are TRBV6-6 and TRBJ2-1; no definite D call. The CDR3 covers 12 residues. Per germline, CDR1 MNHNY and CDR2 SVGAGI (reference sequence). V was cut by 8 bases and J by 7 bases, with 12 bases left in between. The CDR3 DNA follows: TGTGCCAGCTCTCCGATCGGGAATGAGCAGTTCTTC. Translation: CASSPIGNEQFF.

The CDR3 loop reads CASSTYPLAGSNEQFF. For the CDR3, the DNA is TGTGCCAGCAGCACGTACCCTCTAGCGGGATCCAATGAGCAGTTCTTC. The rearrangement uses TRBV13 and TRBJ2-1; 9 positions match TRBD2. The length of the CDR3 is 16 residues. The trim removed 5 bases at V and 6 bases at J, leaving 11 bases unmatched. Germline loops: CDR1 PRHDT, CDR2 FYEKMQ (reference sequence).

V and J are TRBV5-5 and TRBJ2-3; possible D gene TRBD2, 6 bases. There are 13 residues in the CDR3. The V end was cut by 4 bases, the J end by 4 bases, with 10 bases between. From germline, CDR1 is SGHKS and CDR2 YYEKEE (reference sequence). The DNA for the CDR3 is TGTGCCAGCAGCCGGGGACTCGCAGATACGCAGTATTTT. It is translated as CASSRGLADTQYF.

The chain recombines TRBV5-1 with TRBJ2-1; D is perhaps TRBD2 (5 bases). CDR3 length: 15 residues. Trimming shortened V by 0 bases and J by 0 bases, and 7 bases separated the two germline ends. Germline V gene lookup returns CDR1 SGHRS and CDR2 YFSETQ. The CDR3 loop is CASSLGGSSYNEQFF. The CDR3 DNA sequence: TGCGCCAGCAGCTTGGGAGGGAGCTCCTACAATGAGCAGTTCTTC.

The V and J genes are TRBV9 and TRBJ2-1; 10 bases fit TRBD2. Germline loops: CDR1 SGDLS, CDR2 YYNGEE. The V segment lost 4 bases and the J segment 6 bases; nucleotides outside the gene matches: 7. This CDR3 has 15 residues. The DNA for the CDR3 is TGTGCCAGCAGCAAGCTAGCGGGAGTTTTCAATGAGCAGTTCTTC. The encoded protein is CASSKLAGVFNEQFF.

Of note for this clone: Other DNA variants within this sample encode the same CDR3. This sequence joins TRBV7-2 and TRBJ2-7; 14 bases agree with TRBD2. There are 16 residues in the CDR3. In germline, CDR1 is SGHTA, CDR2 FQGNSA. J lost 4 bases, V lost 0 bases, and 2 bases had no gene match. CDR3 nucleotides: TGTGCCAGCAGCTTAGCAGGGACTAGCGGGAGTTACGAGCAGTACTTC. Protein sequence: CASSLAGTSGSYEQYF.

This chain links TRBV18 with TRBJ2-7, with TRBD2 matching over 10 bases. The ends lost 0 bases at V and 6 bases at J; junction bases unmatched: 8. CDR1 and CDR2 from the germline V gene are KGHSH and LQKENI. This CDR3 has 16 residues. In DNA form, the CDR3 reads TGTGCCAGCTCACCACCCCTAAGCGGGAGGGCCCTCGAGCAGTACTTC. Its translation is CASSPPLSGRALEQYF.

The J gene is TRBJ1-1, the V gene TRBV6-4; 10 bases match TRBD1. The CDR3 sequence is 16 residues long. V trimming: 0 bases; J trimming: 3 bases; junction bases outside the gene matches: 4. Germline assignment: CDR1 MRHNA and CDR2 SNTAGT. The CDR3 sequence is CASSDSTGTGDTEAFF. CDR3 coding DNA: TGTGCCAGCAGTGACTCGACCGGGACAGGGGACACTGAAGCTTTCTTT.

The chain combines TRBV7-8 with TRBJ2-7, with 9 bases fitting TRBD2. CDR1 is SGHVS, CDR2 FQNEAQ, per germline. After removal of 3 bases from V and 6 bases from J, the junction contained 6 bases not matched to a gene. There are 14 residues in the CDR3. In DNA, the CDR3 is TGTGCCAGCAGCTTGAGGACTAGCGTAACCGAGCAGTACTTC. Protein: CASSLRTSVTEQYF.

V and J are TRBV9 and TRBJ2-1, with 10 bases that match TRBD2. V lost 3 bases, J lost 7 bases, and 4 bases stayed unmatched. The CDR3 is 14 residues long. CDR1 and CDR2 from the germline V gene are SGDLS and YYNGEE. CDR3 amino acids: CASSAAGGNNEQFF. DNA of the CDR3: TGTGCCAGCAGCGCAGCGGGAGGGAATAATGAGCAGTTCTTC.